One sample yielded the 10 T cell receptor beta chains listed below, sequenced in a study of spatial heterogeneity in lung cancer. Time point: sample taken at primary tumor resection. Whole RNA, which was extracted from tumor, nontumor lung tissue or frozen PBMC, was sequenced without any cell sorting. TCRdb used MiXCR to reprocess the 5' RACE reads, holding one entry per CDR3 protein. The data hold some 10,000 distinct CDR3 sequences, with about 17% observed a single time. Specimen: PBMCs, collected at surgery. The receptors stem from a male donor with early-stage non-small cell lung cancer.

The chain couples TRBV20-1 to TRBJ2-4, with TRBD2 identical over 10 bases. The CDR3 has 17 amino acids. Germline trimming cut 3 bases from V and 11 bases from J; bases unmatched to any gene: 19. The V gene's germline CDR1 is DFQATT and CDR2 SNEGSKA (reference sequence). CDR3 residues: CSASPGLAEALKTVQYF. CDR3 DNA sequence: TGCAGTGCTAGTCCCGGACTAGCGGAAGCCCTAAAAACCGTTCAGTACTTC.

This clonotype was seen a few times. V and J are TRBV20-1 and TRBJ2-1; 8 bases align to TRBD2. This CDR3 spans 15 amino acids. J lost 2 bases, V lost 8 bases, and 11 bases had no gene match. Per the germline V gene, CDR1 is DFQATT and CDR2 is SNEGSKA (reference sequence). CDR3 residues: CSSRGGQHTYNEQFF. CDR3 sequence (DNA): TGCAGTTCACGGGGGGGCCAGCATACCTACAATGAGCAGTTCTTC.

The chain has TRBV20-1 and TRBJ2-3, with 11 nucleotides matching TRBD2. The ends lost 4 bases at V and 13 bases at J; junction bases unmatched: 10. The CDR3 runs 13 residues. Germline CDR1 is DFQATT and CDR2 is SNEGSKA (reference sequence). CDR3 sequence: CSATPGLAAGEYF. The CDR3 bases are TGCAGTGCTACTCCGGGACTAGCGGCCGGGGAGTATTTT.

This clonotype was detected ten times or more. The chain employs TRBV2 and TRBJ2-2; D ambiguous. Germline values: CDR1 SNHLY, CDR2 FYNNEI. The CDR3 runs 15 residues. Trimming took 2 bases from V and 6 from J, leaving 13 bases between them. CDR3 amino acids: CASSELPGPPGELFF. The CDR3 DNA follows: TGTGCCAGCAGTGAATTACCCGGTCCCCCCGGGGAGCTGTTTTTT.

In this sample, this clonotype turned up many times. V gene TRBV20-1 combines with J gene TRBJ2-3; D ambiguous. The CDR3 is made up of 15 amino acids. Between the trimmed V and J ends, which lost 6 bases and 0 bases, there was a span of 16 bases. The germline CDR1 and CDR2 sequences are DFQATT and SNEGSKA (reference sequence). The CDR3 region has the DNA TGCAGTGCGCCGTCCAGCTCCCCCAGCACAGATACGCAGTATTTT. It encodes CSAPSSSPSTDTQYF.

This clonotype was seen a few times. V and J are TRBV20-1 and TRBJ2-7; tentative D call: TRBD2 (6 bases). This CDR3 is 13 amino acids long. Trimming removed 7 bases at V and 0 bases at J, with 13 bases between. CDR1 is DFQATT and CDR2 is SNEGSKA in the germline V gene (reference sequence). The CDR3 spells CSGQEGLSYEQYF. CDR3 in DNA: TGCAGTGGTCAGGAGGGACTCTCCTACGAGCAGTACTTC.

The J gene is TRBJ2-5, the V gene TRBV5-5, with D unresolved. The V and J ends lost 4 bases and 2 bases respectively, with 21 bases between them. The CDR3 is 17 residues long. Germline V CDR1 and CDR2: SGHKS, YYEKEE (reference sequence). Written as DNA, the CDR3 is TGTGCCAGCAGCCCCACCCGGCGGACCCCCGCACAAGAGACCCAGTACTTC. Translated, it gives CASSPTRRTPAQETQYF. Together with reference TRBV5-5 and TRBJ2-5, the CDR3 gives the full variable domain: DAGVTQSPTHLIKTRGQQVTLRCSPISGHKSVSWYQQVLGQGPQFIFQYYEKEERGRGNFPDRFSARQFPNYSSELNVNALLLGDSALYLCASSPTRRTPAQETQYFGPGTRLLVL.

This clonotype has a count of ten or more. CDR3 in amino acids: CASSRPHQGAKNIQYF. CDR3 DNA sequence: TGTGCCAGCAGCAGGCCGCACCAGGGAGCCAAAAACATTCAGTACTTC. The J gene is TRBJ2-4, the V gene TRBV11-2; D may be TRBD1 (5 bases). Germline V CDR1 and CDR2: SGHAT, FQNNGV. CDR3 size: 16 residues. Trimming removed 5 bases at V and 0 bases at J, with 14 bases between.

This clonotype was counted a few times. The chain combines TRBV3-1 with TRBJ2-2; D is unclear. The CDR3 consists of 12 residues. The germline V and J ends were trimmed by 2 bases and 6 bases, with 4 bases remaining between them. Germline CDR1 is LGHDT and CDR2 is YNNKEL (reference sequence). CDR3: CASSQIAGELFF. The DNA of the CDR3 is TGTGCCAGCAGCCAAATTGCCGGGGAGCTGTTTTTT.

Here the CDR3 reads CASIRTGDQETQYF. CDR3 sequence (DNA): TGTGCCAGCATCCGGACAGGGGACCAAGAGACCCAGTACTTC. The V gene is TRBV5-5, the J gene TRBJ2-5; TRBD1 matches 9 bases. V gave up 6 bases and J gave up 0 bases; unmatched junction bases: 3. Germline CDR1 SGHKS, CDR2 YYEKEE (reference sequence). There are 14 residues in the CDR3.